This TCR beta chain was identified in a study of blood T cell repertoires in COVID-19. Study-wide background: The United States, Italy and Spain were the sources of the acute and convalescent COVID-19 samples. PBMCs, B-cell-depleted T cells, or T cells were the source of the cDNA or gDNA that made up the material.

The CDR3 runs 13 residues. With 4 bases removed from V and 2 bases from J, the gap between germline ends came to 8 bases. In the original workflow: By means of reference gene primer amplification, nucleated cell counts were estimated. TCRdb keeps only in-frame clones here, not all; method: immunoSEQ multiplex PCR. Clone size and V and J calls were adopted from that table, with D and trimming inferred from the DNA. The data contain 100,000 to 150,000 clones, approximately 90% of them singletons. The sequenced sample was peripheral blood. The receptor's source is a human donor in a cohort sampled during active COVID-19. V usage is TRBV12-3 or TRBV12-4 and J usage is TRBJ1-2; D is uncertain. The CDR3 loop reads CASSSVYNYGYTF. The CDR3 nucleotides read TGTGCCAGCAGTTCGGTGTACAACTATGGCTACACCTTC.